These T cell receptor beta chains were read from a single sample in a study of early T cells in non-severe SARS-CoV-2 infection. TCRdb reprocessed the 5' RACE reads via MiXCR and lists one record per CDR3 protein. This sample yields tens of thousands of distinct CDR3 sequences, of which about 15% are seen a single time; less than 7% belongs to the top ten. Material: whole blood. The receptors were sampled from an adult who was a healthcare worker with PCR-confirmed SARS-CoV-2 infection or an uninfected control (not recorded which). Each CDR3 is given with its conserved first and last residue. A D gene is named only where the DNA matches it firmly. The size entry is marked missing in some rows and otherwise reads once, few, many or a size class.

>TRBD2|TRBV28|TRBJ2-5|few
CASSLLAGGQETQYF
TGTGCCAGCAGTTTACTAGCGGGAGGACAAGAGACCCAGTACTTC
>-|TRBV27|TRBJ2-6|-
CASSLLPPGANVLTF
TGTGCCAGCAGTTTACTCCCGCCTGGGGCCAACGTCCTGACTTTC
>-|TRBV14|TRBJ1-1|-
CASSQQGGKVFF
TGTGCCAGCAGCCAACAGGGAGGCAAAGTTTTCTTT
>-|TRBV3-1|TRBJ2-1|-
CASSQDYRELSEQFF
TGTGCCAGCAGCCAAGATTACAGGGAACTCAGTGAGCAGTTCTTC
>TRBD1|TRBV20-1|TRBJ2-7|-
CSATDRVRDEQYF
TGCAGTGCTACCGACAGGGTTCGGGACGAGCAGTACTTC
>-|TRBV6-2/TRBV6-3|TRBJ1-5|-
CASSPRRSGNQPQHF
TGTGCCAGCAGTCCCAGGCGGTCAGGCAATCAGCCCCAGCATTTT
>-|TRBV10-3|TRBJ1-1|few
CAIRAQQGRYTEAFF
TGTGCCATCAGGGCTCAACAGGGAAGGTACACTGAAGCTTTCTTT
>TRBD2|TRBV7-9|TRBJ2-5|few
CASSPNGLAGGVETQYF
TGTGCCAGCAGCCCGAACGGACTAGCGGGAGGTGTAGAGACCCAGTACTTC
>-|TRBV2|TRBJ1-4|few
CAGRLWGNEKLFF
TGTGCCGGTAGACTCTGGGGGAATGAAAAACTGTTTTTT
>TRBD2|TRBV11-2|TRBJ2-5|many
CASSLQREGLRGETQYF
TGTGCCAGCAGCTTGCAGCGGGAGGGCCTCCGAGGGGAGACCCAGTACTTC
>-|TRBV18|TRBJ2-3|-
CASSNRVYTDTQYF
TGTGCCAGCTCAAACAGGGTATACACAGATACGCAGTATTTT
>TRBD2|TRBV3-1|TRBJ2-7|-
CASSQSGNEQYF
TGTGCCAGCAGCCAAAGCGGGAACGAGCAGTACTTC
>TRBD2|TRBV7-2|TRBJ2-3|-
CASSTGLAGGLDTQYF
TGTGCCAGCAGCACCGGCTTAGCGGGAGGACTAGATACGCAGTATTTT
>-|TRBV12-3/TRBV12-4|TRBJ2-7|-
CASSFNLPLEQYF
TGTGCCAGCAGTTTTAACTTACCCTTAGAGCAGTACTTC
>-|TRBV10-3|TRBJ2-3|-
CAISDRNPDTQYF
TGTGCCATCAGTGATCGAAACCCAGATACGCAGTATTTT
>-|TRBV4-3|TRBJ2-7|few
CASSQRGSSYEQYF
TGCGCCAGCAGCCAGCGGGGAAGCTCCTACGAGCAGTACTTC
>TRBD1|TRBV29-1|TRBJ2-5|-
CSVLGQGAETQYF
TGCAGCGTCCTGGGACAGGGGGCTGAGACCCAGTACTTC
>-|TRBV6-6|TRBJ2-4|-
CASSYSFSGAKNIQYF
TGTGCCAGCAGTTACTCGTTTTCGGGGGCCAAAAACATTCAGTACTTC
>TRBD2|TRBV12-3/TRBV12-4|TRBJ2-3|-
CASRYGTSGTTDTQYF
TGTGCCAGCAGATACGGGACTAGCGGGACGACAGATACGCAGTATTTT
>-|TRBV6-5|TRBJ1-1|few
CASSPQVFATHEAFF
TGTGCCAGCAGTCCTCAGGTTTTCGCGACCCATGAAGCTTTCTTT
>-|TRBV20-1|TRBJ2-3|-
CSARRRNTDTQYF
TGCAGTGCTAGAAGGAGGAACACAGATACGCAGTATTTT
>-|TRBV4-3|TRBJ2-1|-
CASSQEPGDPYNEQFF
TGCGCCAGCAGCCAAGAACCAGGGGATCCCTACAATGAGCAGTTCTTC
>TRBD2|TRBV9|TRBJ2-7|-
CASSNGRPPYEQYF
TGTGCCAGCAGTAACGGGAGGCCCCCATACGAGCAGTACTTC
>TRBD2|TRBV5-5|TRBJ2-3|many
CASSLLAGVDTQYF
TGTGCCAGCAGCTTGTTGGCGGGGGTGGATACGCAGTATTTT
>-|TRBV10-3|TRBJ2-7|-
CAISEYGSSYEQYF
TGTGCCATCAGTGAGTACGGATCCTCCTACGAGCAGTACTTC
>TRBD2|TRBV3-1|TRBJ2-7|-
CASSQGCCRTSGQSYEQYF
TGTGCCAGCAGCCAAGGTTGTTGTAGGACTAGCGGACAATCCTACGAGCAGTACTTC
>-|TRBV20-1|TRBJ1-2|few
CSRHAGRDYGYTF
TGCAGCCGTCATGCGGGGCGCGACTATGGCTACACCTTC
>-|TRBV20-1|TRBJ1-2|few
CSAMTEGDYGYTF
TGCAGTGCTATGACGGAAGGGGACTATGGCTACACCTTC
>-|TRBV6-2/TRBV6-3|TRBJ1-1|-
CASSYADGALEAFF
TGTGCCAGCAGTTACGCGGACGGAGCACTTGAAGCTTTCTTT
>TRBD1|TRBV20-1|TRBJ1-5|-
CSALQGGSNQPQHF
TGCAGTGCTCTTCAGGGGGGCAGCAATCAGCCCCAGCATTTT